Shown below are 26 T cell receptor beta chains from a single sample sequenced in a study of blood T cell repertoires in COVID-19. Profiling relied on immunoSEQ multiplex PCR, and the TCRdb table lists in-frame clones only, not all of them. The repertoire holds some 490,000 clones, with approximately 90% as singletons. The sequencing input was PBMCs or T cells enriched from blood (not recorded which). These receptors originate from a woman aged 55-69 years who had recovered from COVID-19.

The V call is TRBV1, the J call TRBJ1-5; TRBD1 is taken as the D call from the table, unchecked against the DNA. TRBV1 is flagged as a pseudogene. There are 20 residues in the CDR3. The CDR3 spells CTSSQDYRDRVSNPNQPQHF. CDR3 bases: TGCACCAGCAGCCAAGACTACCGGGACAGAGTTTCTAACCCAAATCAGCCCCAGCATTTT.

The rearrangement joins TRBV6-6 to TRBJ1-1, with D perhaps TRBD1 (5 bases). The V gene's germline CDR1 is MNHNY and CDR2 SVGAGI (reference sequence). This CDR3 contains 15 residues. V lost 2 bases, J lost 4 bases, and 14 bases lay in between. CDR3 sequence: CASSYRVGQGTEAFF. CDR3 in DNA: TGTGCCAGCAGTTACAGGGTAGGACAAGGCACTGAAGCTTTCTTT.

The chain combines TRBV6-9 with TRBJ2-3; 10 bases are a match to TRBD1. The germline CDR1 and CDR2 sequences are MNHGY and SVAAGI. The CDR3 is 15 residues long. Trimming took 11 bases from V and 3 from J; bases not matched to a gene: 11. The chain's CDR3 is CAPSPGTGETDTQYF. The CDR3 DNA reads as TGTGCCCCTTCCCCCGGGACAGGGGAAACAGATACGCAGTATTTT.

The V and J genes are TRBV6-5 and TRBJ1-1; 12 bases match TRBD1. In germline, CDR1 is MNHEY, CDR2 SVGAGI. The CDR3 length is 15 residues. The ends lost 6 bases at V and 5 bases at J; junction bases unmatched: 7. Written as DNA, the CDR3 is TGTGCCAGCAGAGCTCCGGGACAGGGGGCAACTGAAGCTTTCTTT. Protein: CASRAPGQGATEAFF.

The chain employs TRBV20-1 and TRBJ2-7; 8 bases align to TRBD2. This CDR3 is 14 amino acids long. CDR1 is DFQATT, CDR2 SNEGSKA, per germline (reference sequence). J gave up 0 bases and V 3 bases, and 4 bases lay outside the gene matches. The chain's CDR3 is CSASGGGPSYEQYF. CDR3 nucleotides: TGCAGTGCTAGTGGCGGGGGGCCCTCCTACGAGCAGTACTTC.

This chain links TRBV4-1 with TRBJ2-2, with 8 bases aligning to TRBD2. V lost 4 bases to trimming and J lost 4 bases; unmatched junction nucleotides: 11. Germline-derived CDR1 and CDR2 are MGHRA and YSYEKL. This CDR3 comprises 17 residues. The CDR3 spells CASSLAGGVSITGELFF. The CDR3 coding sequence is TGCGCCAGCAGCCTGGCCGGGGGGGTTTCGATCACCGGGGAGCTGTTTTTT.

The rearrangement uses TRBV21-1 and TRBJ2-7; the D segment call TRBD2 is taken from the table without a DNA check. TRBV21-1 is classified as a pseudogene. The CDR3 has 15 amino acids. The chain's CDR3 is CASRRLAGGSYEQYV. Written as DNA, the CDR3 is TGTGCCAGCAGGAGACTAGCGGGGGGTTCCTACGAGCAGTACGTC.

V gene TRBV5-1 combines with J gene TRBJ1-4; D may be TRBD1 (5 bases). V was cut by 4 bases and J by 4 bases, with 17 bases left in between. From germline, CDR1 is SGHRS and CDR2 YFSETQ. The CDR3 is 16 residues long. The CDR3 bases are TGCGCCAGCAGCCCCACCCGGCCAGGGCTTAATGAAAAACTGTTTTTT. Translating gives CASSPTRPGLNEKLFF. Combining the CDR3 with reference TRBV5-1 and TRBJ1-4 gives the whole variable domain KAGVTQTPRYLIKTRGQQVTLSCSPISGHRSVSWYQQTPGQGLQFLFEYFSETQRNKGNFPGRFSGRQFSNSRSEMNVSTLELGDSALYLCASSPTRPGLNEKLFFGSGTQLSVL.

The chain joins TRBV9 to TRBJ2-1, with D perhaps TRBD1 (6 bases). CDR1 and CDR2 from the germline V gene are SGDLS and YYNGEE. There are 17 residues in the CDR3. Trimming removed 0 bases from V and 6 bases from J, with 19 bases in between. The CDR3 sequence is CASSVGPERGSGNEQFF. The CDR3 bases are TGTGCCAGCAGCGTAGGTCCTGAAAGGGGGTCCGGCAATGAGCAGTTCTTC.

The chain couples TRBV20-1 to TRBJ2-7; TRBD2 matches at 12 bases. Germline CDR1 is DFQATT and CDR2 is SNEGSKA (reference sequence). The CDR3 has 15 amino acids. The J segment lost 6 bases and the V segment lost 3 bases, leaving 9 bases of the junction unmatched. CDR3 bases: TGCAGTGCTAGTCCCCAAGGACTAGCGGGGATCGAGCAGTACGTC. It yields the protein CSASPQGLAGIEQYV.

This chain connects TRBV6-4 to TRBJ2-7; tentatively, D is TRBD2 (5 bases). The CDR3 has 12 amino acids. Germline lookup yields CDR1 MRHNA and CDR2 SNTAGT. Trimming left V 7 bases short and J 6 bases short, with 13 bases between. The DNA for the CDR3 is TGTGCCAGCATTCCGATCAGCGGCGAGCAGTACGTC. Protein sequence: CASIPISGEQYV.

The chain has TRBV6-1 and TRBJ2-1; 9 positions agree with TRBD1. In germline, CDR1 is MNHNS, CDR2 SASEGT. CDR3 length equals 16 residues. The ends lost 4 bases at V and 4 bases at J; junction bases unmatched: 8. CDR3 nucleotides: TGTGCCAGCAGTGGCTTGACAGGGGGGACTTACAATGAGCAGTTCTTC. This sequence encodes CASSGLTGGTYNEQFF.

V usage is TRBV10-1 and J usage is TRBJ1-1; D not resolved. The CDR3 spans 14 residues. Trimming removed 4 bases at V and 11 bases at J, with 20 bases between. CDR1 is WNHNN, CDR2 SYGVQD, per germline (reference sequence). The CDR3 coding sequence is TGCGCCAGCAGTGTGGCAGCAGAAGAGGTTCGGGCTTTCTTT. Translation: CASSVAAEEVRAFF.

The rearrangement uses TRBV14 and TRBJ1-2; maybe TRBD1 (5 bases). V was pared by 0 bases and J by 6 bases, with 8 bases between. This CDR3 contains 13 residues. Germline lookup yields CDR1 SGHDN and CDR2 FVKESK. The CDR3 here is CASSQDETDGYTF. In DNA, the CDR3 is TGTGCCAGCAGCCAAGATGAGACAGATGGCTACACCTTC.

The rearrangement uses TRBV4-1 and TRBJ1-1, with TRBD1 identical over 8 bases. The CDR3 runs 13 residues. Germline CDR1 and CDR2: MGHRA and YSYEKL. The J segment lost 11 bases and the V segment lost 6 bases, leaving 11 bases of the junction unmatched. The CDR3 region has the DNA TGCGCCAGCAGTACGCAGGGGGCAGATGGGGCTTTCTTT. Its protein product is CASSTQGADGAFF.

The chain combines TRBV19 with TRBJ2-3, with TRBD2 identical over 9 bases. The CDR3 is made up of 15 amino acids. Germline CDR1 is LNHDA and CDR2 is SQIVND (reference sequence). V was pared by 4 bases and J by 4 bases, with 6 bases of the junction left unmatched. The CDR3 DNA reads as TGTGCCAGTAGTACCTTTGAGCGGGGGGCAGATACGCAGTATTTT. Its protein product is CASSTFERGADTQYF.

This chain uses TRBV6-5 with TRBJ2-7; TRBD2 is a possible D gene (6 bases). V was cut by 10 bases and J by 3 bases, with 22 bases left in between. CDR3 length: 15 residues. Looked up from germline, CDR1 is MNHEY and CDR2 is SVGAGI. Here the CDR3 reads CAIGRSGGAGYEQYF. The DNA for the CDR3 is TGTGCCATCGGACGTAGCGGAGGGGCTGGCTACGAGCAGTACTTC.

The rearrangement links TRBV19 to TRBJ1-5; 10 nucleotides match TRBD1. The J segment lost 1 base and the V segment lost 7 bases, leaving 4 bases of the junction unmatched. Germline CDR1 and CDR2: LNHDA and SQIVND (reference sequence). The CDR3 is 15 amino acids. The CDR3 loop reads CASTRQGASNQPQHF. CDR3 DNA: TGTGCCAGTACCCGACAGGGGGCAAGCAATCAGCCCCAGCATTTT.

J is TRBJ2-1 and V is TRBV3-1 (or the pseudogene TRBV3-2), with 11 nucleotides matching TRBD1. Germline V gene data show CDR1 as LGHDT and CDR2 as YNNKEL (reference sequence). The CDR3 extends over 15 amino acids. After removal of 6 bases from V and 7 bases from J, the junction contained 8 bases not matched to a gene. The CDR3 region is CASSYGQGASNEQFF. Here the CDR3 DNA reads TGTGCCAGCAGTTACGGACAGGGGGCAAGTAATGAGCAGTTCTTC.

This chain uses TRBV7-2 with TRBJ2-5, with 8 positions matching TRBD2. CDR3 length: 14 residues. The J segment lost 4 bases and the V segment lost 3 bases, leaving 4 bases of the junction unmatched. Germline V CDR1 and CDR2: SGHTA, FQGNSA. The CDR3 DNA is TGTGCCAGCAGCTTCCAAAGCGGGGGAGAGACCCAGTACTTC. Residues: CASSFQSGGETQYF.

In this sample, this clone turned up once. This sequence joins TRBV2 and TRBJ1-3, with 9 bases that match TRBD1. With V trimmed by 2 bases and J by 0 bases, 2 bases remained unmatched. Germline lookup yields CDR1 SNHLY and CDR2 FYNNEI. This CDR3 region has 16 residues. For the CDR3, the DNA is TGTGCCAGCAGTGAACAGGACAGGGGCTCTGGAAACACCATATATTTT. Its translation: CASSEQDRGSGNTIYF. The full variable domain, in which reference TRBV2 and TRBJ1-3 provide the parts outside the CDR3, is EPEVTQTPSHQVTQMGQEVILRCVPISNHLYFYWYRQILGQKVEFLVSFYNNEISEKSEIFDDQFSVERPDGSNFTLKIRSTKLEDSAMYFCASSEQDRGSGNTIYFGEGSWLTVV.

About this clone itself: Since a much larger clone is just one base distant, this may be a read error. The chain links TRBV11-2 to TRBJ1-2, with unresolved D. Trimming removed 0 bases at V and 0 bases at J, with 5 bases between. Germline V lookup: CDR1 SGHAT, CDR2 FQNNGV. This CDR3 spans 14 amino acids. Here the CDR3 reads CASSLDRSNYGYTF. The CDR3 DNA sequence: TGTGCCAGCAGCTTAGACAGGTCTAACTATGGCTACACCTTC.

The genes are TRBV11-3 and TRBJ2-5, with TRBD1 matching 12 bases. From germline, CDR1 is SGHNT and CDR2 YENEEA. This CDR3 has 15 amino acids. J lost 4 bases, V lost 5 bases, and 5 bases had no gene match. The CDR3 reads CASSVGTGGVETQYF. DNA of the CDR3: TGTGCCAGCAGCGTCGGGACAGGGGGCGTAGAGACCCAGTACTTC.

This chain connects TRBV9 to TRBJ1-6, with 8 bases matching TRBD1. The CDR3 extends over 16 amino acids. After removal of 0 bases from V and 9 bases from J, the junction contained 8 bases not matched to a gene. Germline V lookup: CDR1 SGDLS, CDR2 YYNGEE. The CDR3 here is CASSVDAQGGSSPLHF. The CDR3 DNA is TGTGCCAGCAGCGTAGATGCACAGGGGGGGAGTTCACCCCTCCACTTT.

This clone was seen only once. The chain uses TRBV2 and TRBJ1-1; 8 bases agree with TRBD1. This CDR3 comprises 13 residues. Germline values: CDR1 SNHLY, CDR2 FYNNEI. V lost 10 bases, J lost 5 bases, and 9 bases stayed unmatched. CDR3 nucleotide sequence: TGTGCCACCTCGACAGGGGTAGAGACTGAAGCTTTCTTT. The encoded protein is CATSTGVETEAFF. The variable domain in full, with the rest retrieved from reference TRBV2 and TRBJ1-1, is EPEVTQTPSHQVTQMGQEVILRCVPISNHLYFYWYRQILGQKVEFLVSFYNNEISEKSEIFDDQFSVERPDGSNFTLKIRSTKLEDSAMYFCATSTGVETEAFFGQGTRLTVV.

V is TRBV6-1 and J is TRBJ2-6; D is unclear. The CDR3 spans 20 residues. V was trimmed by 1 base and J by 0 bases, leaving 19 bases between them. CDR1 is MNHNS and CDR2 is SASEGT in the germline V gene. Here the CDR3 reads CASSEERLRRLTSGANVLTF. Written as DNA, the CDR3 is TGTGCCAGCAGTGAAGAGCGTTTGAGACGCCTGACCTCTGGGGCCAACGTCCTGACTTTC.